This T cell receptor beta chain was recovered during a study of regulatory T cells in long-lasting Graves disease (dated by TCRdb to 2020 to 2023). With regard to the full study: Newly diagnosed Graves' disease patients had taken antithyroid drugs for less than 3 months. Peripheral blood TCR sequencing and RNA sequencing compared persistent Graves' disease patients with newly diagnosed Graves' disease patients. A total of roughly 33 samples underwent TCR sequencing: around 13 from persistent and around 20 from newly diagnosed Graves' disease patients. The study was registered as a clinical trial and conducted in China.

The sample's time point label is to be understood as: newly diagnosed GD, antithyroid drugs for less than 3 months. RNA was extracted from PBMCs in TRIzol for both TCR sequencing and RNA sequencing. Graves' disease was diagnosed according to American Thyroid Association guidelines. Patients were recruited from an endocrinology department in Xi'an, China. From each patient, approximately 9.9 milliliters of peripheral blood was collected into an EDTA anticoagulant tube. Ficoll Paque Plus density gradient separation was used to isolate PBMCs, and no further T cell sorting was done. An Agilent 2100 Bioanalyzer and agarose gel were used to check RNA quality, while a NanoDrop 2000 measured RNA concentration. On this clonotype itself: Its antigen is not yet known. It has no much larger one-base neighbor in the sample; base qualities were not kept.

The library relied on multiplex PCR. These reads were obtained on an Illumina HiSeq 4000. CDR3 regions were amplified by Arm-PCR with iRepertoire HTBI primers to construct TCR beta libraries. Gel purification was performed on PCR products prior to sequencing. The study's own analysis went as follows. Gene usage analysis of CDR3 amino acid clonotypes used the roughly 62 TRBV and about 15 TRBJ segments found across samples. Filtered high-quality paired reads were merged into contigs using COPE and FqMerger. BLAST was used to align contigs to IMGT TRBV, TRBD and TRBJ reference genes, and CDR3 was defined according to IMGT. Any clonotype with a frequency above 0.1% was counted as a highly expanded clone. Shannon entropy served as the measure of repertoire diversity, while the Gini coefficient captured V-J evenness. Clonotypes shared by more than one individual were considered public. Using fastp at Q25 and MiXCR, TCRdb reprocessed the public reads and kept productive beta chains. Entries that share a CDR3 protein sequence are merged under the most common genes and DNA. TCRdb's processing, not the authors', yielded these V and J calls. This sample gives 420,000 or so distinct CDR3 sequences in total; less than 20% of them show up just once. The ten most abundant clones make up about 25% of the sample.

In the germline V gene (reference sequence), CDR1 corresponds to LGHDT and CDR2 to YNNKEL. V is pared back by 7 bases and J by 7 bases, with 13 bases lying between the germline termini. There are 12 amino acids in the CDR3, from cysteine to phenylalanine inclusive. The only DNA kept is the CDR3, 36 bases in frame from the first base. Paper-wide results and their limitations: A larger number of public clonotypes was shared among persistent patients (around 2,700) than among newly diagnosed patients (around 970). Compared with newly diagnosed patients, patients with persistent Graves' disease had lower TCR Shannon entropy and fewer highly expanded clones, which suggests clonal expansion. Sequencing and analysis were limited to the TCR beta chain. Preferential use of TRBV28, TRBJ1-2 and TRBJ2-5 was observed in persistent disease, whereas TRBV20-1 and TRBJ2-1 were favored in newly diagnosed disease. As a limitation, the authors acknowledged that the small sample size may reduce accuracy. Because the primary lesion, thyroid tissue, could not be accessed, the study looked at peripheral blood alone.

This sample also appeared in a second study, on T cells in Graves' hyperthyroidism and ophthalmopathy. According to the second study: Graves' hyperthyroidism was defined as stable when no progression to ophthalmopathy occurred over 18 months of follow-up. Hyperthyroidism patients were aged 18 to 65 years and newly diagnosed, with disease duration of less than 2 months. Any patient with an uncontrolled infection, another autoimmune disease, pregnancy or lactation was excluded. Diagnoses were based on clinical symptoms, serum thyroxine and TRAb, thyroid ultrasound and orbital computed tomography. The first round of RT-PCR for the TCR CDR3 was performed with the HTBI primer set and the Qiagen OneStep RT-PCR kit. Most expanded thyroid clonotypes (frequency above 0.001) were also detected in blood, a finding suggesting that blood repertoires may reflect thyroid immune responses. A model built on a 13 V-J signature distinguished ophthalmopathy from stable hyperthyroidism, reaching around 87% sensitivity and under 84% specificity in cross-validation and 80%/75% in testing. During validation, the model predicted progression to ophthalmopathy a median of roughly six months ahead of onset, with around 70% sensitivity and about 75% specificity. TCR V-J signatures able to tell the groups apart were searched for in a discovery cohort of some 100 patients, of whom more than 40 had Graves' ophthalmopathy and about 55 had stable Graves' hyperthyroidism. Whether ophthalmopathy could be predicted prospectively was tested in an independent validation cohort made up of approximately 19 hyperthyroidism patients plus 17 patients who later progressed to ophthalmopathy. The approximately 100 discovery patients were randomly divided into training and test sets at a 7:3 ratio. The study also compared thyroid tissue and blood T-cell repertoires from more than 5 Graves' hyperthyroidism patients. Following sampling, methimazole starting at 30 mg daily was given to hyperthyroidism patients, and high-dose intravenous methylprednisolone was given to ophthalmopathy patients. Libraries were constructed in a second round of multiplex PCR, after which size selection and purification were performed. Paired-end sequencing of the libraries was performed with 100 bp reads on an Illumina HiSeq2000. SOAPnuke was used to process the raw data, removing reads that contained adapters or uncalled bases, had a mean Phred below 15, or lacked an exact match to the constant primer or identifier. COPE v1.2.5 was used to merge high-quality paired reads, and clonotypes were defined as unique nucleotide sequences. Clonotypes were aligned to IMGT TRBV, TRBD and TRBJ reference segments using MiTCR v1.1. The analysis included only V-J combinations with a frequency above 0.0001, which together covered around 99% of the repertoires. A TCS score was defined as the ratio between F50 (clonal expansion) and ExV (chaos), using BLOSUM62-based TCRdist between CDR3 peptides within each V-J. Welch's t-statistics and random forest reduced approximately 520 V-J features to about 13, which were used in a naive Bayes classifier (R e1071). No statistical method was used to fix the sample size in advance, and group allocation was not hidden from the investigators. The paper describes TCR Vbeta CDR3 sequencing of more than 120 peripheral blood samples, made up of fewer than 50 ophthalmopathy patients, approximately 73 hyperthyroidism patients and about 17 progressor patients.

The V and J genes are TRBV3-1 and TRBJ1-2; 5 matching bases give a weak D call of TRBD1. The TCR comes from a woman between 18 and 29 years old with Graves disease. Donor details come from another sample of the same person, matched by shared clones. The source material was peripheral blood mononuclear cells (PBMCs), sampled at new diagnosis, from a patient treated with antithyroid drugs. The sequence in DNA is TGTGCCAGCACCCGGTTGGGGCTTGGCTACACCTTC. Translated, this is CASTRLGLGYTF.